Listed here are 26 T cell receptor beta chains from one sample, sequenced in a study of T cells after yellow fever vaccination. TCRdb ran MiXCR on the 5' RACE reads and lists one entry per CDR3 protein. The sample holds about 320,000 distinct CDR3 sequences; approximately 4% are singletons and the top ten take just under 20%. This specimen consisted of PBMCs, obtained 15 days after the yellow fever booster vaccination. The origin of the receptors is a young man who received the YFV17D yellow fever vaccine.

This clonotype was seen at least ten times. This chain links TRBV7-6 with TRBJ1-1; D is possibly TRBD1 (6 bases). Germline V gene sequence: CDR1 SGHVS, CDR2 FNYEAQ. The CDR3 runs to 12 residues. Trimming cost V 8 bases and J 1 base, with 8 bases left between them. CDR3 region: CASGQPNTEAFF. Written as DNA, the CDR3 is TGTGCCAGCGGACAGCCGAACACTGAAGCTTTCTTT. The full variable domain, in which reference TRBV7-6 and TRBJ1-1 provide the parts outside the CDR3, is GAGVSQSPRYKVTKRGQDVALRCDPISGHVSLYWYRQALGQGPEFLTYFNYEAQQDKSGLPNDRFSAERPEGSISTLTIQRTEQRDSAMYRCASGQPNTEAFFGQGTRLTVV.

This clonotype came up many times. The chain's CDR3 is CASRSGAPTRTDTQYF. CDR3 sequence (DNA): TGTGCCAGCAGGTCAGGTGCTCCCACACGCACAGATACGCAGTATTTT. V gene TRBV7-8 combines with J gene TRBJ2-3; D is ambiguous. This CDR3 has 16 amino acids. V lost 6 bases and J lost 1, with 17 bases in between. The germline CDR1 and CDR2 sequences are SGHVS and FQNEAQ. The full variable domain, in which reference TRBV7-8 and TRBJ2-3 provide the parts outside the CDR3, is GAGVSQSPRYKVAKRGQDVALRCDPISGHVSLFWYQQALGQGPEFLTYFQNEAQLDKSGLPSDRFFAERPEGSVSTLKIQRTQQEDSAVYLCASRSGAPTRTDTQYFGPGTRLTVL.

This clonotype was counted ten times or more. The chain links TRBV7-2 to TRBJ2-7; TRBD2 aligns across 10 bases. V lost 0 bases to trimming and J lost 5 bases; unmatched junction nucleotides: 7. CDR3 length equals 16 residues. Germline CDR1 and CDR2: SGHTA and FQGNSA. The chain's CDR3 is CASSLARSGGAHEQYF. In nucleotides, the CDR3 is TGTGCCAGCAGCTTAGCGCGGAGCGGGGGGGCCCACGAGCAGTACTTC.

This clonotype was observed a handful of times. The chain recombines TRBV20-1 with TRBJ2-5; 8 bases are shared with TRBD2. Germline CDR1 DFQATT, CDR2 SNEGSKA (reference sequence). This CDR3 is 17 amino acids long. J gave up 4 bases and V 0 bases, and 13 bases lay outside the gene matches. CDR3 protein: CSARDPPGGGLGETQYF. The CDR3 nucleotides read TGCAGTGCTAGAGATCCCCCGGGAGGGGGGTTAGGAGAGACCCAGTACTTC.

This clonotype came up many times. J is TRBJ2-3 and V is TRBV12-3 or TRBV12-4; 7 nucleotides line up with TRBD1. There are 17 residues in the CDR3. V lost 8 bases, J lost 7 bases, and 21 bases stayed unmatched. The CDR3 DNA reads TGTGCCAGCTTCCAGAGGCAAGGGGGCGAGATTTGGTATACGCAGTATTTT. It encodes CASFQRQGGEIWYTQYF.

This clonotype was seen a few times. The chain employs TRBV7-2 and TRBJ2-7; D is tentatively TRBD1 or TRBD2 (5 bases each). The CDR3 is made up of 14 amino acids. The V end was cut by 3 bases, the J end by 2 bases, with 11 bases between. Looked up from germline, CDR1 is SGHTA and CDR2 is FQGNSA. The CDR3 nucleotides are TGTGCCAGCAGCTTCGTTGAGGGGCCCTACGAGCAGTACTTC. Its translation is CASSFVEGPYEQYF.

This clonotype was counted many times. The V and J genes are TRBV9 and TRBJ1-3, with D uncertain. Germline V gives CDR1 SGDLS, CDR2 YYNGEE. The CDR3 spans 12 residues. Trimming removed 3 bases at V and 2 bases at J, with 3 bases between. The CDR3 reads CASSGAGNTIYF. The CDR3 DNA follows: TGTGCCAGCAGCGGTGCTGGAAACACCATATATTTT. Full variable domain (missing parts from reference TRBV9 and TRBJ1-3): DSGVTQTPKHLITATGQRVTLRCSPRSGDLSVYWYQQSLDQGLQFLIQYYNGEERAKGNILERFSAQQFPDLHSELNLSSLELGDSALYFCASSGAGNTIYFGEGSWLTVV.

This clonotype was counted at least ten times. The rearrangement uses TRBV7-6 and TRBJ1-5; D gene ambiguous. Looked up from germline, CDR1 is SGHVS and CDR2 is FNYEAQ. Trimming left V 1 base short and J 0 bases short, with 19 bases between. This CDR3 has 19 amino acids. The CDR3 bases are TGTGCCAGCAGCTTAGGCTCCCTTGGGGAAGGCTATAGCAATCAGCCCCAGCATTTT. It yields the protein CASSLGSLGEGYSNQPQHF.

This clonotype was seen repeatedly, ten times or more. The V gene is TRBV7-2, the J gene TRBJ2-2, with no clear D. The CDR3 covers 15 residues. Germline CDR1 and CDR2: SGHTA and FQGNSA. V shed 5 bases and J shed 3 bases, with 13 bases lying between them. The CDR3 DNA reads TGTGCCAGCAGCCTTGTAGCATGGGACACCGGGGAGCTGTTTTTT. Protein: CASSLVAWDTGELFF. The whole variable domain, filled in from reference TRBV7-2 and TRBJ2-2, reads GAGVSQSPSNKVTEKGKDVELRCDPISGHTALYWYRQSLGQGLEFLIYFQGNSAPDKSGLPSDRFSAERTGGSVSTLTIQRTQQEDSAVYLCASSLVAWDTGELFFGEGSRLTVL.

This clonotype was seen a few times. The chain carries TRBV12-3 or TRBV12-4 and TRBJ1-5, with D maybe TRBD1 (5 bases). The CDR3 runs 14 residues. V was shortened by 7 bases and J by 2 bases, with 12 bases between the two germline ends. CDR3: CASTLAGGNQPQHF. CDR3 nucleotides: TGTGCCAGCACCCTGGCGGGGGGCAATCAGCCCCAGCATTTT.

The chain is built from TRBV20-1 and TRBJ2-3; the D is unclear. The V end was cut by 0 bases, the J end by 2 bases, with 9 bases between. The germline V gene encodes CDR1 DFQATT and CDR2 SNEGSKA (reference sequence). This CDR3 region has 14 residues. The CDR3 reads CSAREAKYTDTQYF. The DNA for the CDR3 is TGCAGTGCTAGAGAGGCCAAATACACAGATACGCAGTATTTT.

This clonotype showed up just a few times. The rearrangement joins TRBV5-1 to TRBJ2-5, with D possibly matching TRBD1 (6 bases). From germline, CDR1 is SGHRS and CDR2 YFSETQ. V was clipped by 0 bases and J by 2 bases, with 11 bases between them. The CDR3 extends over 15 amino acids. The CDR3 region is CASSLATGWQETQYF. The DNA of the CDR3 is TGCGCCAGCAGCTTGGCCACAGGGTGGCAAGAGACCCAGTACTTC.

The rearrangement joins TRBV27 to TRBJ2-7; no firm D call. The CDR3 loop spans 11 amino acids. Germline CDR1 MNHEY, CDR2 SMNVEV (reference sequence). Trimming pared 5 bases from V and 4 bases from J, leaving 6 bases between. CDR3 sequence (DNA): TGTGCCAGCAGTCACGGATACGAGCAGTACTTC. Translated, it gives CASSHGYEQYF.

The CDR3 protein is CASSAHQSPNTGELFF. Written as DNA, the CDR3 is TGTGCCAGCAGCGCCCACCAATCCCCAAACACCGGGGAGCTGTTTTTT. The chain uses TRBV7-3 and TRBJ2-2, with unresolved D. The CDR3 is made up of 16 amino acids. From germline, CDR1 is SGHTA and CDR2 FQGTGA. Deletions cut 5 bases from V and 2 bases from J, with 15 bases between.

V gene TRBV29-1 combines with J gene TRBJ2-1; 8 bases map to TRBD2. In germline, CDR1 is SQVTM, CDR2 ANQGSEA. V dropped 1 base and J dropped 2; count of bases not matched to a gene: 7. The CDR3 has 16 amino acids. This CDR3 is CSVEGRTSPAYNEQFF. The CDR3 DNA follows: TGCAGCGTTGAAGGTCGGACTAGCCCAGCCTACAATGAGCAGTTCTTC.

This clonotype was seen a handful of times. The CDR3 DNA is TGTGCCAGCAACAAGGGCTACACCTTC. This encodes CASNKGYTF. The chain joins TRBV14 to TRBJ1-2; no definite D call. The V end lost 7 bases, the J end lost 8 bases, and 5 bases lay between the germline ends. Germline V gene sequence: CDR1 SGHDN, CDR2 FVKESK. The length of the CDR3 is 9 residues.

This clonotype has just a few counts. The gene calls are TRBV5-1 and TRBJ2-1, with D possibly matching TRBD2 (5 bases). This CDR3 spans 15 amino acids. V gave up 6 bases and J gave up 3 bases, with 16 bases separating them. CDR1 SGHRS and CDR2 YFSETQ come from the germline V gene. The DNA for the CDR3 is TGCGCCAGCAACCCGAGAGGGAGTGGCTACAATGAGCAGTTCTTC. Translated: CASNPRGSGYNEQFF.

This clonotype occurred many times. This chain uses TRBV7-9 with TRBJ2-7, with D uncertain. V was trimmed by 5 bases and J by 5 bases, leaving 13 bases between them. The CDR3 sequence is 13 residues long. Germline lookup yields CDR1 SEHNR and CDR2 FQNEAQ (reference sequence). The CDR3 sequence is CASSLDPRNEQYV. In nucleotides, the CDR3 is TGTGCCAGCAGCCTAGATCCCCGGAACGAGCAGTACGTC.

This clonotype showed up many times. This chain links TRBV29-1 with TRBJ2-3; D is perhaps TRBD1 (6 bases). V gave up 6 bases and J gave up 6 bases, with 13 bases separating them. Germline V gene data show CDR1 as SQVTM and CDR2 as ANQGSEA. The CDR3 totals 12 residues. The CDR3 DNA sequence: TGCAGCGTCTCAGGGGCACGGGATACGCAGTATTTT. This translates into CSVSGARDTQYF.

This clonotype was recorded at least ten times. This chain connects TRBV18 to TRBJ2-3; D call uncertain. The CDR3 totals 13 residues. V shed 0 bases and J shed 6 bases, with 7 bases lying between them. Per the germline V gene, CDR1 is KGHSH and CDR2 is LQKENI. In DNA form, the CDR3 reads TGTGCCAGCTCACCACCCGGCCTTGATACGCAGTATTTT. Protein product: CASSPPGLDTQYF.

V gene TRBV7-9 combines with J gene TRBJ1-1; D not certain. This CDR3 region has 12 residues. V gave up 3 bases and J gave up 11 bases, with 13 bases separating them. Germline V CDR1 and CDR2: SEHNR, FQNEAQ (reference sequence). CDR3 in amino acids: CASSLNGNVAFF. CDR3 in DNA: TGTGCCAGCAGCTTGAATGGGAATGTGGCTTTCTTT. Using reference TRBV7-9 and TRBJ1-1 for the parts outside the CDR3, the full variable domain is DTGVSQNPRHKITKRGQNVTFRCDPISEHNRLYWYRQTLGQGPEFLTYFQNEAQLEKSRLLSDRFSAERPKGSFSTLEIQRTEQGDSAMYLCASSLNGNVAFFGQGTRLTVV.

This clonotype turned up a few times. For the CDR3, the DNA is TGTGCCAGCAGCTTAGGGGGCTCGGCAGGACTTGAAGCTTTCTTT. Amino acid sequence: CASSLGGSAGLEAFF. V gene TRBV7-9 combines with J gene TRBJ1-1; D is possibly TRBD1 (5 bases). There are 15 residues in the CDR3. Trimming shortened V by 1 base and J by 7 bases, and 16 bases separated the two germline ends. CDR1 SEHNR and CDR2 FQNEAQ come from the germline V gene (reference sequence).

This clonotype was counted many times. The chain recombines TRBV7-2 with TRBJ2-1; D is perhaps TRBD2 (6 bases). The CDR3 has 14 amino acids. Looked up from germline, CDR1 is SGHTA and CDR2 is FQGNSA. The ends were cut back, 5 bases at V and 4 bases at J, with 12 bases in the middle. CDR3 in amino acids: CASSRSGAYNEQFF. The CDR3 DNA reads as TGTGCCAGCAGCCGTAGCGGTGCTTACAATGAGCAGTTCTTC.

Ten or more counts support this clonotype. This chain joins TRBV4-1 and TRBJ1-1; D might be TRBD1 (6 bases). The length of the CDR3 is 14 residues. V gave up 3 bases and J gave up 0 bases, with 8 bases separating them. Germline CDR1 is MGHRA and CDR2 is YSYEKL. The CDR3 sequence is CASSHRDMNTEAFF. For the CDR3, the DNA is TGCGCCAGCAGCCACCGGGACATGAACACTGAAGCTTTCTTT.

This clonotype was counted between two and nine times. The chain employs TRBV6-1 and TRBJ2-6; D perhaps matches TRBD1 (5 bases). Trimming took off 5 bases at V and 0 bases at J, with 8 bases between the two ends. The CDR3 runs 15 residues. CDR1 is MNHNS and CDR2 is SASEGT in the germline V gene. CDR3 sequence: CASSHQGSGANVLTF. In nucleotides, the CDR3 is TGTGCCAGCAGTCACCAGGGCTCTGGGGCCAACGTCCTGACTTTC.

This clonotype was found a few times. The V gene is TRBV18, the J gene TRBJ2-1; 8 positions agree with TRBD1. Germline V CDR1 and CDR2: KGHSH, LQKENI. The V and J ends lost 7 bases and 9 bases, in that order; junction bases with no gene match: 2. This CDR3 comprises 11 residues. The CDR3 DNA reads TGTGCCAGCTATCAGGGGGCTGAGCAGTTCTTC. It specifies CASYQGAEQFF.